The 30 T cell receptor beta chains below all came from one sample that was sequenced in a study of T cell repertoires in aging, cancer and after chemotherapy (dated by TCRdb to between 2018 and 2021). TCR beta rearrangements were amplified from genomic DNA extracted from peripheral blood rather than from sorted cells or RNA. Sequenced on an Illumina MiSeq. Rearranged TRB sequences spanning V, D and J segments were amplified in a multiplex touch-down PCR with a mixed TRB-A/B primer pool. TCRdb applied fastp at Q25 and MiXCR to the public reads, then kept only in-frame beta chains. Rows are unified per CDR3 protein, each entry keeping the most common DNA and genes. The sample has approximately 10,000 distinct CDR3 sequences on record, 25% to 30% of them singletons. The ten largest clones represent around 2% of the sample. Sequencing was done on a sample of blood. Every receptor here comes from a human donor in good health.

The chain combines TRBV4-1 with TRBJ2-2; D unresolved. Germline V gives CDR1 MGHRA, CDR2 YSYEKL. This CDR3 has 16 amino acids. Trimming took 1 base from V and 8 from J, leaving 17 bases between them. The CDR3: CASSQGLRRESGELFF. For the CDR3, the DNA is TGCGCCAGCAGCCAAGGCCTACGACGCGAGTCTGGGGAGCTGTTTTTT.

This clonotype is medium-sized by share. V is TRBV30 and J is TRBJ1-5; 10 positions match TRBD1. The CDR3 totals 13 residues. The germline V gene encodes CDR1 GTSNPN and CDR2 SVGIG (reference sequence). V lost 5 bases and J lost 3; bases outside the gene matches: 1. CDR3 nucleotides: TGTGCCTGGGGACAGGGGGTCAATCAGCCCCAGCATTTT. It encodes CAWGQGVNQPQHF.

The chain joins TRBV11-3 to TRBJ2-3, with 7 bases lining up with TRBD1. The CDR3 sequence is 14 residues long. V dropped 5 bases and J dropped 6; count of bases not matched to a gene: 8. The germline gives CDR1 SGHNT, CDR2 YENEEA. The CDR3 loop reads CASSPRGGADTQYF. In nucleotides, the CDR3 is TGTGCCAGCAGCCCCCGAGGGGGCGCCGATACGCAGTATTTT.

This clonotype was detected only a few times. The chain has TRBV12-3 or TRBV12-4 and TRBJ2-1; 8 bases match TRBD1. This CDR3 has 15 amino acids. V lost 1 base, J lost 1 base, and 0 bases stayed unmatched. This CDR3 reads CASSLGDRSYNEQFF. The CDR3 DNA reads TGTGCCAGCAGTTTAGGGGACAGGTCCTACAATGAGCAGTTCTTC.

As for this clonotype: A clone one base away is much larger, so this may be a read error. This chain joins TRBV30 and TRBJ2-7; D ambiguous. Trimming stripped 1 base from V and 1 base from J, with 8 bases between. The germline CDR1 and CDR2 sequences are GTSNPN and SVGIG (reference sequence). The CDR3 loop spans 13 amino acids. The CDR3 loop is CAWSGHNSYEQYF. The CDR3 bases are TGTGCCTGGAGTGGGCACAATTCCTACGAGCAGTACTTC. The full variable domain, completed using reference TRBV30 and TRBJ2-7, is SQTIHQWPATLVQPVGSPLSLECTVEGTSNPNLYWYRQAAGRGLQLLFYSVGIGQISSEVPQNLSASRPQDRQFILSSKKLLLSDSGFYLCAWSGHNSYEQYFGPGTRLTVT.

This clonotype was recorded only once. The gene calls are TRBV28 and TRBJ2-1, with 12 bases identical to TRBD2. The CDR3 contains 17 residues. The V gene end was trimmed by 3 bases and the J gene end by 0 bases; junction bases not matched to a gene: 3. CDR1 is MDHEN and CDR2 is SYDVKM in the germline V gene. In DNA form, the CDR3 reads TGTGCCAGCAGTTTGGCGACTAGCGGGAGCTCCTACAATGAGCAGTTCTTC. Protein: CASSLATSGSSYNEQFF. Looking up the rest from reference TRBV28 and TRBJ2-1 gives the full variable domain: DVKVTQSSRYLVKRTGEKVFLECVQDMDHENMFWYRQDPGLGLRLIYFSYDVKMKEKGDIPEGYSVSREKKERFSLILESASTNQTSMYLCASSLATSGSSYNEQFFGPGTRLTVL.

This clonotype has more than one count but fewer than ten. V and J are TRBV18 and TRBJ1-2, with D possibly matching TRBD1 (6 bases). This CDR3 has 14 amino acids. Trimming pared 3 bases from V and 6 bases from J, leaving 14 bases between. Germline CDR1 and CDR2: KGHSH and LQKENI. For the CDR3, the DNA is TGTGCCAGCTCACCGTCCCGGGACATTGATGGCTACACCTTC. Its protein product is CASSPSRDIDGYTF.

This clonotype was counted between two and nine times. This rearrangement joins TRBV15 to TRBJ2-7, with 8 bases that match TRBD1. Germline values: CDR1 LNHNV, CDR2 YYDKDF (reference sequence). CDR3 length: 15 amino acids. The J segment lost 2 bases and the V segment lost 1 base, leaving 4 bases of the junction unmatched. CDR3 residues: CATSRGTGTPYEQYF. The CDR3 region has the DNA TGTGCCACCAGCAGAGGGACAGGGACCCCCTACGAGCAGTACTTC.

This sequence joins TRBV11-2 and TRBJ2-3; no firm D call. There are 11 residues in the CDR3. Per the germline V gene, CDR1 is SGHAT and CDR2 is FQNNGV. V lost 5 bases to trimming and J lost 3 bases, with 3 bases between them. The CDR3 nucleotides are TGTGCCAGCAGCCTAACAGATACGCAGTATTTT. Its protein product is CASSLTDTQYF.

The chain couples TRBV28 to TRBJ1-6, with 8 bases lining up with TRBD1. V was pared by 5 bases and J by 12 bases, with 15 bases of the junction left unmatched. CDR3 size: 16 residues. Looked up from germline, CDR1 is MDHEN and CDR2 is SYDVKM. The CDR3 coding sequence is TGTGCCAGCAGTCCCACCCTCGGGACAGGTGCTAGACCCCTCCACTTT. It translates to CASSPTLGTGARPLHF.

The V gene is TRBV19, the J gene TRBJ2-1; 9 bases fit TRBD2. Germline loops: CDR1 LNHDA, CDR2 SQIVND (reference sequence). Losses at the gene ends were 5 bases for V and 5 bases for J; bases not matched to a gene: 7. The CDR3 loop spans 15 amino acids. The CDR3 DNA follows: TGTGCCAGTAGTGGTACTAGCGGGCTTAACAATGAGCAGTTCTTC. Its translation is CASSGTSGLNNEQFF.

This chain links TRBV7-2 with TRBJ2-2, with a possible D match to TRBD1 (6 bases). Germline V lookup: CDR1 SGHTA, CDR2 FQGNSA. The V end lost 5 bases, the J end lost 6 bases, and 13 bases lay between the germline ends. The CDR3 sequence is 14 residues long. The chain's CDR3 is CASSPEGVSGELFF. The CDR3, as DNA: TGTGCCAGCAGCCCAGAGGGGGTGTCCGGGGAGCTGTTTTTT.

The rearrangement uses TRBV28 and TRBJ1-3; D is perhaps TRBD1 (5 bases). Germline-derived CDR1 and CDR2 are MDHEN and SYDVKM. The V and J ends lost 3 bases and 0 bases respectively, with 9 bases between them. CDR3 length equals 15 residues. The CDR3 here is CASSLEGLSGNTIYF. In DNA, the CDR3 is TGTGCCAGCAGTTTGGAGGGGCTCTCTGGAAACACCATATATTTT. Full variable domain (missing parts from reference TRBV28 and TRBJ1-3): DVKVTQSSRYLVKRTGEKVFLECVQDMDHENMFWYRQDPGLGLRLIYFSYDVKMKEKGDIPEGYSVSREKKERFSLILESASTNQTSMYLCASSLEGLSGNTIYFGEGSWLTVV.

This clonotype occurred a few times. The V gene is TRBV5-1, the J gene TRBJ1-4; TRBD1 matches 8 bases. The CDR3 contains 18 residues. V gave up 4 bases and J gave up 3 bases; unmatched junction bases: 14. Germline lookup yields CDR1 SGHRS and CDR2 YFSETQ. The CDR3 here is CASSIGQGSGVANEKLFF. CDR3 bases: TGCGCCAGCAGCATTGGACAGGGTTCGGGTGTAGCTAATGAAAAACTGTTTTTT.

This clonotype has just a few counts. The chain employs TRBV7-9 and TRBJ2-6, with 12 positions matching TRBD1. The germline gives CDR1 SEHNR, CDR2 FQNEAQ (reference sequence). The junction had 10 bases not matched to a gene; V was cut back by 5 bases and J by 2 bases. The CDR3 runs 19 residues. The CDR3 reads CASSPSWGTGGAGANVLTF. Here the CDR3 DNA reads TGTGCCAGCAGCCCTTCGTGGGGGACAGGGGGCGCTGGGGCCAACGTCCTGACTTTC.

This clonotype was seen more than once but under ten times. The chain employs TRBV19 and TRBJ2-3, with D uncertain. Per germline, CDR1 LNHDA and CDR2 SQIVND (reference sequence). Trimming removed 3 bases from V and 2 bases from J, with 9 bases in between. The CDR3 spans 14 residues. The CDR3 loop is CASSMRLFTDTQYF. In nucleotides, the CDR3 is TGTGCCAGTAGTATGCGTCTTTTCACAGATACGCAGTATTTT.

This clonotype is termed medium-sized. The gene calls are TRBV11-2 and TRBJ1-2; D ambiguous. This CDR3 spans 11 amino acids. Per germline, CDR1 SGHAT and CDR2 FQNNGV. Between the trimmed V and J ends, which lost 5 bases and 7 bases, there was a span of 8 bases. The CDR3: CASSREGGYTF. As DNA, the CDR3 is TGTGCCAGCAGCAGGGAGGGTGGCTACACCTTC.

The chain has TRBV9 and TRBJ1-2, with 7 nucleotides matching TRBD1. Germline lookup yields CDR1 SGDLS and CDR2 YYNGEE. The CDR3 has 19 amino acids. The J segment lost 2 bases and the V segment lost 2 bases, leaving 18 bases of the junction unmatched. CDR3 protein: CASSVGPMGRGRGNYGYTF. The CDR3 DNA reads as TGTGCCAGCAGCGTTGGGCCGATGGGTCGCGGCAGGGGGAACTATGGCTACACCTTC.

This clonotype came up a few times. CDR3 DNA: TGTGCCAGCAGTCCCGAAGCATCCTATAATTCACCCCTCCACTTT. Protein product: CASSPEASYNSPLHF. The V call is TRBV28, the J call TRBJ1-6, with no clear D. The length of the CDR3 is 15 residues. Germline V gives CDR1 MDHEN, CDR2 SYDVKM. V lost 5 bases to trimming and J lost 1 base, with 9 bases between them.

The chain joins TRBV6-5 to TRBJ2-2; 8 bases map to TRBD1. This CDR3 has 15 residues. Germline assignment: CDR1 MNHEY and CDR2 SVGAGI. Trimming cost V 6 bases and J 6 bases; bases outside gene matches: 9. The CDR3 spells CASRASGTGPGELFF. In DNA, the CDR3 is TGTGCCAGCAGGGCGTCGGGGACAGGACCCGGGGAGCTGTTTTTT.

A few counts support this clonotype. The J gene is TRBJ2-5, the V gene TRBV12-3 or TRBV12-4, with 15 bases lining up with TRBD2. The CDR3 extends over 16 amino acids. Unmatched junction bases numbered 7, after V lost 6 bases and J lost 5 bases. CDR3 coding DNA: TGTGCCAGCAGCCCGGGACTAGCGGGAGGTGGTGAGACCCAGTACTTC. Protein sequence: CASSPGLAGGGETQYF.

The genes are TRBV19 and TRBJ2-7; 12 bases align to TRBD2. V was pared by 4 bases and J by 4 bases, with 2 bases of the junction left unmatched. CDR1 LNHDA and CDR2 SQIVND come from the germline V gene (reference sequence). This CDR3 has 14 residues. The CDR3: CASSRLAGVYEQYF. The CDR3 region has the DNA TGTGCCAGTAGTAGACTAGCGGGAGTGTACGAGCAGTACTTC.

The rearrangement uses TRBV5-4 and TRBJ2-6; D ambiguous. V lost 1 base and J 2 bases, leaving 7 bases between the germline ends. CDR3 length: 15 residues. Germline-derived CDR1 and CDR2 are SGHNT and YYREEE (reference sequence). CDR3 sequence (DNA): TGTGCCAGCAGCTTGTCCAAGGCTGGGGCCAACGTCCTGACTTTC. Translating gives CASSLSKAGANVLTF.

This clonotype turned up a few times. The chain couples TRBV7-2 to TRBJ1-4, with D tentatively TRBD1 (5 bases). CDR3 length: 16 amino acids. CDR1 and CDR2 from the germline V gene are SGHTA and FQGNSA. The V end lost 5 bases, the J end lost 2 bases, and 15 bases lay between the germline ends. CDR3 protein: CASSQLAGLTNEKLFF. The CDR3 region has the DNA TGTGCCAGCAGCCAGTTGGCAGGGTTGACTAATGAAAAACTGTTTTTT. Drawing the rest from reference TRBV7-2 and TRBJ1-4, the complete variable domain is GAGVSQSPSNKVTEKGKDVELRCDPISGHTALYWYRQSLGQGLEFLIYFQGNSAPDKSGLPSDRFSAERTGGSVSTLTIQRTQQEDSAVYLCASSQLAGLTNEKLFFGSGTQLSVL.

The chain joins TRBV20-1 to TRBJ2-1; D remains unclear. CDR1 and CDR2 (germline): DFQATT, SNEGSKA (reference sequence). CDR3 length: 12 amino acids. The germline V and J ends were trimmed by 2 bases and 3 bases, with 5 bases remaining between them. The CDR3 sequence is CSARKDYNEQFF. DNA for the CDR3: TGCAGTGCTAGAAAGGACTACAATGAGCAGTTCTTC.

This clonotype was found a few times. The chain employs TRBV30 and TRBJ1-4, with 9 bases that match TRBD1. The trim removed 3 bases at V and 3 bases at J, leaving 2 bases unmatched. This CDR3 has 14 amino acids. Germline V CDR1 and CDR2: GTSNPN, SVGIG (reference sequence). The CDR3 is CAWRGDRANEKLFF. In nucleotides, the CDR3 is TGTGCCTGGAGAGGGGACAGGGCTAATGAAAAACTGTTTTTT.

This clonotype was counted between two and nine times. The J gene is TRBJ2-1, the V gene TRBV20-1, with D possibly TRBD2 on 5 matching bases. V gave up 2 bases and J gave up 9 bases, with 17 bases separating them. Germline V gives CDR1 DFQATT, CDR2 SNEGSKA (reference sequence). This CDR3 spans 14 amino acids. The CDR3 spells CSARRPVGALEQFF. The CDR3 bases are TGCAGTGCTAGACGGCCTGTGGGAGCGCTTGAGCAGTTCTTC.

Relative to its sample, this clonotype is medium-sized. The CDR3 loop reads CASSYESYEQYF. The CDR3 bases are TGTGCCAGCAGCTACGAGTCCTACGAGCAGTACTTC. The rearrangement joins TRBV7-9 to TRBJ2-7; no reliable D call. The CDR3 sequence is 12 residues long. V was clipped by 4 bases and J by 1 base, with 5 bases between them. Germline assignment: CDR1 SEHNR and CDR2 FQNEAQ (reference sequence).

As to this clonotype: As the CDR3 is not closed by the conserved phenylalanine or tryptophan, this likely results from a read error. CDR3 in DNA: TGCAGTGCTAGGGGGAGCGGGAGGGCCGTCCACGAGCAGTACTTA. Translation: CSARGSGRAVHEQYL. The rearrangement joins TRBV20-1 to TRBJ2-7; 10 bases are shared with TRBD2. The CDR3 is 15 amino acids. Trimming at V came to 3 bases and at J to 5 bases, leaving 10 bases not matched to a gene. Germline CDR1 DFQATT, CDR2 SNEGSKA (reference sequence).

The V call is TRBV6-5, the J call TRBJ1-5; D is ambiguous. V was clipped by 0 bases and J by 4 bases, with 13 bases between them. This CDR3 contains 16 residues. Germline V gene sequence: CDR1 MNHEY, CDR2 SVGAGI. In DNA form, the CDR3 reads TGTGCCAGCAGTTACTCCCGTCCTACGTTAAATCAGCCCCAGCATTTT. Translated: CASSYSRPTLNQPQHF.